This T cell receptor beta chain was sequenced for a study of memory CD4+ T cells and cytomegalovirus serostatus. The data were produced by immunoSEQ multiplex PCR, yet TCRdb's version contains in-frame clones alone and is incomplete. The data contain about 50,000 clones, about 78% of them singletons. Findings of the study overall: CMV serostatus prediction reached median AUC 0.95, or 0.91 with US-trained model.

Single viable CD3+CD4+CD8-CD45RO+ cells were sorted as the memory CD4+ T cells. This CDR3 has 13 residues. Germline V lookup: CDR1 GTSNPN, CDR2 SVGIG (reference sequence). Trimming cost V 4 bases and J 1 base, with 10 bases left between them. Notes on this clone: The antigen is not known.

This TCR was sampled from an adult in good health and CMV-seronegative. This chain joins TRBV30 and TRBJ2-5; TRBD2 is a possible D gene (6 bases). The sample consisted of memory CD4+ T cells from blood. The CDR3 nucleotides are TGTGCCTGGATGGCTAGCGCCCAAGAGACCCAGTACTTC. Residues: CAWMASAQETQYF.